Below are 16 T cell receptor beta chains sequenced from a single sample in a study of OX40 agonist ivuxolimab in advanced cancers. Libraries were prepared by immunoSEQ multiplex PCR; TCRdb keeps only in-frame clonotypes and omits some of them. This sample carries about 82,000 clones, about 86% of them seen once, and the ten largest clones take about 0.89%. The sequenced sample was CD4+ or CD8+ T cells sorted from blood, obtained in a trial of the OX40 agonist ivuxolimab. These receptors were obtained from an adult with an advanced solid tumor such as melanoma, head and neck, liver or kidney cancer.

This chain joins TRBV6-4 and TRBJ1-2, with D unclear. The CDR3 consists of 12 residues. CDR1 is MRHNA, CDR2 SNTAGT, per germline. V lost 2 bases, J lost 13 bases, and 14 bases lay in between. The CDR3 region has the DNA TGTGCCAGCAGTGACGGCGGAACAGTGCCCACCTTC. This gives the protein CASSDGGTVPTF.

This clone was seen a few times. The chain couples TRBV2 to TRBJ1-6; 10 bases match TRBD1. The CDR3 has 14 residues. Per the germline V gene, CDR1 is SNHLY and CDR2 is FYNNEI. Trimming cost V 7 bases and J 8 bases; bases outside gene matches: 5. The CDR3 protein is CASTPGQGYSPLHF. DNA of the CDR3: TGTGCCAGCACTCCGGGACAGGGGTATTCACCCCTCCACTTT. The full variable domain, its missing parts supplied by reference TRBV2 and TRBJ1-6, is EPEVTQTPSHQVTQMGQEVILRCVPISNHLYFYWYRQILGQKVEFLVSFYNNEISEKSEIFDDQFSVERPDGSNFTLKIRSTKLEDSAMYFCASTPGQGYSPLHFGNGTRLTVT.

The chain's CDR3 is CASSQHGAGGKYNEQFF. The CDR3 nucleotides read TGTGCCAGCAGCCAACACGGAGCGGGGGGAAAGTACAATGAGCAGTTCTTC. This chain connects TRBV5-5 to TRBJ2-1, with 9 nucleotides matching TRBD2. Unmatched junction bases numbered 12, after V lost 4 bases and J lost 4 bases. Germline V lookup: CDR1 SGHKS, CDR2 YYEKEE (reference sequence). The CDR3 spans 17 residues. Looking up the rest from reference TRBV5-5 and TRBJ2-1 gives the full variable domain: DAGVTQSPTHLIKTRGQQVTLRCSPISGHKSVSWYQQVLGQGPQFIFQYYEKEERGRGNFPDRFSARQFPNYSSELNVNALLLGDSALYLCASSQHGAGGKYNEQFFGPGTRLTVL.

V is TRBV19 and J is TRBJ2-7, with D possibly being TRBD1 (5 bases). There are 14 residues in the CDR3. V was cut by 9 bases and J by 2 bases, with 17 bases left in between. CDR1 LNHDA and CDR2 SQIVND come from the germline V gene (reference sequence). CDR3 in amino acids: CASLSDKAPYEQYF. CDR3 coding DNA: TGTGCCAGCCTTTCGGACAAGGCCCCCTACGAGCAGTACTTC. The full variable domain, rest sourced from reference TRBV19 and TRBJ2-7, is DGGITQSPKYLFRKEGQNVTLSCEQNLNHDAMYWYRQDPGQGLRLIYYSQIVNDFQKGDIAEGYSVSREKKESFPLTVTSAQKNPTAFYLCASLSDKAPYEQYFGPGTRLTVT.

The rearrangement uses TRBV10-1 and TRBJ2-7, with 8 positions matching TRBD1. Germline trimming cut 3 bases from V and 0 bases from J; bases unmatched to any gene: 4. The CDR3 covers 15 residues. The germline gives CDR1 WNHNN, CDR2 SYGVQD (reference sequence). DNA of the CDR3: TGCGCCAGCAGTGACGGGACAGGCGGCTCCTACGAGCAGTACTTC. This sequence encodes CASSDGTGGSYEQYF.

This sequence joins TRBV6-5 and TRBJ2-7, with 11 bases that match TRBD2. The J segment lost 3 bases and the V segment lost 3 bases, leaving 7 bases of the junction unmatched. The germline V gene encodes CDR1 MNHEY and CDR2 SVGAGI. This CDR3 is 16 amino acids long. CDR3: CASSYSGTSGLYEQYF. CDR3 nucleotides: TGTGCCAGCAGTTATTCTGGGACTAGCGGCCTCTACGAGCAGTACTTC.

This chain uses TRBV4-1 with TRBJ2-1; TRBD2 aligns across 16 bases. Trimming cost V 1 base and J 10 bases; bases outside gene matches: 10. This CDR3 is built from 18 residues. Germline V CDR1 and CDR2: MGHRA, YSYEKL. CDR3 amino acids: CASSQVLLGLAGGREQFF. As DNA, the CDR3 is TGCGCCAGCAGCCAAGTTTTACTGGGACTAGCGGGGGGGCGCGAGCAGTTCTTC.

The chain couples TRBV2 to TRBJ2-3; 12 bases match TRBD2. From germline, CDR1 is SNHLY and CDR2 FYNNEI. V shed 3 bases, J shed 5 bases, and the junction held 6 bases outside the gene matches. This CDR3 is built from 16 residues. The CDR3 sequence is CASSEETSGSGDTQYF. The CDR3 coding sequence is TGTGCCAGCAGTGAGGAGACTAGCGGGAGTGGAGATACGCAGTATTTT.

CDR3: CASSLWGTQSNREQFF. The CDR3 coding sequence is TGTGCCAGCAGCCTCTGGGGTACCCAATCTAACAGAGAGCAGTTCTTC. The gene calls are TRBV4-2 and TRBJ2-1; D not certain. The V gene's germline CDR1 is LGHNA and CDR2 YNFKEQ. Between the trimmed V and J ends, which lost 4 bases and 10 bases, there was a span of 23 bases. The CDR3 runs 16 residues.

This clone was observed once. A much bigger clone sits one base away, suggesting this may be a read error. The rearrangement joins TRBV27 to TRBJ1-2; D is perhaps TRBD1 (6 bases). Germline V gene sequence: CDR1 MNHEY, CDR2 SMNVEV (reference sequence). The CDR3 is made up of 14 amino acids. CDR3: CVIAPSGGAYGYTF. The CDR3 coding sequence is TGTGTCATCGCTCCCTCTGGGGGGGCTTATGGCTACACCTTC.

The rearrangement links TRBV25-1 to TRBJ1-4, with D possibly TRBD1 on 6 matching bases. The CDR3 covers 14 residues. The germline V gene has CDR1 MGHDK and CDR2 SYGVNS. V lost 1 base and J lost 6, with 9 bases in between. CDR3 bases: TGTGCCAGCAGTGAATTTAAGGGGGATGAAAAACTGTTTTTT. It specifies CASSEFKGDEKLFF.

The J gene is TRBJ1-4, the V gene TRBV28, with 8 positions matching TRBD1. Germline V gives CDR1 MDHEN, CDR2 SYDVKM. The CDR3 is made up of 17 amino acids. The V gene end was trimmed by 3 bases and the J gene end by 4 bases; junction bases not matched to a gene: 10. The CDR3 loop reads CASSFPSGQGVNEKLFF. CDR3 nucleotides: TGTGCCAGCAGTTTTCCCTCCGGACAGGGAGTTAATGAAAAACTGTTTTTT.

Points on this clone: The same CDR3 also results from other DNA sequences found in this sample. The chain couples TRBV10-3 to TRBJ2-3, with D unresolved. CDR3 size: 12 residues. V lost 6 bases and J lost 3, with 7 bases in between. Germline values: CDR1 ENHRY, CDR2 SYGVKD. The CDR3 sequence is CAISETTDTQYF. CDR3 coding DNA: TGTGCCATCAGCGAAACTACAGATACGCAGTATTTT.

CDR3 bases: TGTGCCAGCAGCGTAGGGACTAGCGGGGGGGCAGAAAACATTCAGTACTTC. This encodes CASSVGTSGGAENIQYF. The gene calls are TRBV9 and TRBJ2-4; 15 bases match TRBD2. With V trimmed by 0 bases and J by 5 bases, 3 bases remained unmatched. The CDR3 is 17 residues long. The germline CDR1 and CDR2 sequences are SGDLS and YYNGEE.

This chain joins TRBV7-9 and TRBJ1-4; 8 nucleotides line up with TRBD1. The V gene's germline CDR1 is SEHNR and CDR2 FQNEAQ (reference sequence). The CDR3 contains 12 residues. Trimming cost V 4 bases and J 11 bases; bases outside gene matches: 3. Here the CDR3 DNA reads TGTGCCAGCAGCTCCACAGGGGGGAAACTGTTTTTT. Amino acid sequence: CASSSTGGKLFF.

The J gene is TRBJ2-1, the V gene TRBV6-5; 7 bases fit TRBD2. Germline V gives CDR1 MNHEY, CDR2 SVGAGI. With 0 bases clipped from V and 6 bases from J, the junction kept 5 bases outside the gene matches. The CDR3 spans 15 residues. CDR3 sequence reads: CASSYSGLAVNEQFF. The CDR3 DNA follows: TGTGCCAGCAGTTACTCGGGCCTAGCGGTCAATGAGCAGTTCTTC.